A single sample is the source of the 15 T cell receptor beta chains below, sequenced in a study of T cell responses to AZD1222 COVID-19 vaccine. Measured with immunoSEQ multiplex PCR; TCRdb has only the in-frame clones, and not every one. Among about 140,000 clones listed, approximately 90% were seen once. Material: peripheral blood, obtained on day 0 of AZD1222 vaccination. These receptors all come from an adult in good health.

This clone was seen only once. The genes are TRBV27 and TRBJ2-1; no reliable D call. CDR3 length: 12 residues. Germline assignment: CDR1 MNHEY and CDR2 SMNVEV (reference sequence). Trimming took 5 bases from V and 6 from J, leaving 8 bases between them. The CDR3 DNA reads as TGTGCCAGCAGTCCCTTGGGCAATGAGCAGTTCTTC. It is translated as CASSPLGNEQFF.

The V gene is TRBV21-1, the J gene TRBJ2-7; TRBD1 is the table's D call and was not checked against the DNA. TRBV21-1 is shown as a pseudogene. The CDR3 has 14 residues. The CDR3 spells CASKNRDHSYEQYF. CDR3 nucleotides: TGTGCCAGCAAAAACAGGGACCACTCCTACGAGCAGTACTTC.

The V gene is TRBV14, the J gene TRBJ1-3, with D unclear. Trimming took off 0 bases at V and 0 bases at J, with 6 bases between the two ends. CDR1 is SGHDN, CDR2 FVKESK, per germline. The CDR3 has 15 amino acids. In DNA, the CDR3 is TGTGCCAGCAGCCAAGAAATCGGCTCTGGAAACACCATATATTTT. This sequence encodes CASSQEIGSGNTIYF. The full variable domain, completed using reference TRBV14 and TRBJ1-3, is EAGVTQFPSHSVIEKGQTVTLRCDPISGHDNLYWYRRVMGKEIKFLLHFVKESKQDESGMPNNRFLAERTGGTYSTLKVQPAELEDSGVYFCASSQEIGSGNTIYFGEGSWLTVV.

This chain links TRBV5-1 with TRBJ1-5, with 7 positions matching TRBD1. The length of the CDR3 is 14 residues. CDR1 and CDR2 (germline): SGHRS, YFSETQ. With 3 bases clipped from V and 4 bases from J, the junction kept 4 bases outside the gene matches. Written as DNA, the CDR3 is TGCGCCAGCAGCTCGGGACAGATAAATCAGCCCCAGCATTTT. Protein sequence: CASSSGQINQPQHF.

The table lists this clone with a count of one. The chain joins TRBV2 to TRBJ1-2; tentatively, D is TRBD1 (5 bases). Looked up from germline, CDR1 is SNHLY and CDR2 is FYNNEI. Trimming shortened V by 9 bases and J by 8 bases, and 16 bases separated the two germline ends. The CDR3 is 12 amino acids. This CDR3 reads CARSLRGGGYTF. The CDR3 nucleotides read TGTGCCAGGTCCTTGAGGGGCGGGGGCTACACCTTC.

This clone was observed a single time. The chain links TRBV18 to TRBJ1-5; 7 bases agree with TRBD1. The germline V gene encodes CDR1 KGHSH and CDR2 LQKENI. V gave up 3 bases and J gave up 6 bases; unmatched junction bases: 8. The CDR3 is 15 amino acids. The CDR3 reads CASSPEDREGQPQHF. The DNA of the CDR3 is TGTGCCAGCTCACCTGAAGACAGGGAAGGTCAGCCCCAGCATTTT.

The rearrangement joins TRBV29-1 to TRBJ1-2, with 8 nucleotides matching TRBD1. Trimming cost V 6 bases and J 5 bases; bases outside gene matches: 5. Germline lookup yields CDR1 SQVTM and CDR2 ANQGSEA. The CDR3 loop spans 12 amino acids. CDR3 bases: TGCAGCGTAGGGACAGGATTATATGGCTACACCTTC. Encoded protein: CSVGTGLYGYTF.

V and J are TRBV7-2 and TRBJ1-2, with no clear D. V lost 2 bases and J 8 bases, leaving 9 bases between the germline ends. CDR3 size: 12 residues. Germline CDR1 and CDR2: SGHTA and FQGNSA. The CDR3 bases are TGTGCCAGCAGCTTACGGGCCTTGGGCTACACCTTC. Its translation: CASSLRALGYTF. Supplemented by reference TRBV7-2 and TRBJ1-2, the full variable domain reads GAGVSQSPSNKVTEKGKDVELRCDPISGHTALYWYRQSLGQGLEFLIYFQGNSAPDKSGLPSDRFSAERTGGSVSTLTIQRTQQEDSAVYLCASSLRALGYTFGSGTRLTVV.

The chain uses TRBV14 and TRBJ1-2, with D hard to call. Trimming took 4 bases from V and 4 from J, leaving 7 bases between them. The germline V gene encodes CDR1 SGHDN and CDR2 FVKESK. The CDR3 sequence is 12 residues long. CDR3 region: CASSRSPYGYTF. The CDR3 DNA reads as TGTGCCAGCAGCCGTTCGCCCTATGGCTACACCTTC.

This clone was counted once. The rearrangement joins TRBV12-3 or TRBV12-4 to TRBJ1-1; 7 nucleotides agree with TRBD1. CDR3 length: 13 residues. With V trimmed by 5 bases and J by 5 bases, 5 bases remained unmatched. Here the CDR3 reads CASSQGGATEAFF. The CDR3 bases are TGTGCCAGCAGTCAGGGGGGAGCTACTGAAGCTTTCTTT.

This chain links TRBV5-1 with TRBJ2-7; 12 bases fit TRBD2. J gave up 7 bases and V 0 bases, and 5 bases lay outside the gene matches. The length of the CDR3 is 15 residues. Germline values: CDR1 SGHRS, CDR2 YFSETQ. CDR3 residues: CASSLAASGRVEQYF. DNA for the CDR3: TGCGCCAGCAGCTTGGCGGCTAGCGGGAGGGTTGAGCAGTACTTC.

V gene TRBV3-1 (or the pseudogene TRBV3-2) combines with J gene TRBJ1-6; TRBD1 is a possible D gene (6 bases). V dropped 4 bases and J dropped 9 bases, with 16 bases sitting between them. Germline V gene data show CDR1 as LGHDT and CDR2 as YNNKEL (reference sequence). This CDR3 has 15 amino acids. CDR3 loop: CASSPRSGGLSPLHF. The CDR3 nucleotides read TGTGCCAGCAGCCCTAGGTCGGGGGGCCTTTCACCCCTCCACTTT.

This CDR3 is CASSPPGAFSPLHF. For the CDR3, the DNA is TGTGCCAGCAGCCCACCGGGGGCATTTTCACCCCTCCACTTT. V gene TRBV7-9 combines with J gene TRBJ1-6; D may be TRBD1 (6 bases). Trimming pared 5 bases from V and 9 bases from J, leaving 14 bases between. CDR1 is SEHNR, CDR2 FQNEAQ, per germline (reference sequence). This CDR3 is 14 amino acids long. The full variable domain, rest sourced from reference TRBV7-9 and TRBJ1-6, is DTGVSQNPRHKITKRGQNVTFRCDPISEHNRLYWYRQTLGQGPEFLTYFQNEAQLEKSRLLSDRFSAERPKGSFSTLEIQRTEQGDSAMYLCASSPPGAFSPLHFGNGTRLTVT.

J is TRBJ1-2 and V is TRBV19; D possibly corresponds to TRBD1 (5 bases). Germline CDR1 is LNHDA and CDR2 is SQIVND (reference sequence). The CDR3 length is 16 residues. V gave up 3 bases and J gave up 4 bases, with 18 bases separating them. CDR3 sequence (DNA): TGTGCCAGTAGTATTTCCCCAGGGTCTTCTTCCTATGGCTACACCTTC. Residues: CASSISPGSSSYGYTF.

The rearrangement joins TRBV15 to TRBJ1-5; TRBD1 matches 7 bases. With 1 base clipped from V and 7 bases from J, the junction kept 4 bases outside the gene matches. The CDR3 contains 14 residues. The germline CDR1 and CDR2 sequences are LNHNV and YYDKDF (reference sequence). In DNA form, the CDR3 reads TGTGCCACCAGCAGAGGTGGAGGGGGCCAGCCCCAGCATTTT. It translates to CATSRGGGGQPQHF.